One and the same sample provided the 9 T cell receptor beta chains below, sequenced in a study of T cell repertoires in aging, cancer and after chemotherapy. TCR beta rearrangements were amplified from peripheral blood genomic DNA. Multiplex touch-down PCR with TRB-A/B primers amplified rearranged V-D-J TRB sequences. MiXCR was run by TCRdb on the multiplex PCR reads, yielding one entry per CDR3 protein. The data hold approximately 20,000 distinct CDR3 sequences, with 35% to 40% observed a single time. Sequencing was carried out using blood. Source of these receptors: a human donor with a solid tumor.

This clonotype was counted between two and nine times. This sequence joins TRBV7-2 and TRBJ2-1, with TRBD2 identical over 7 bases. Germline trimming cut 2 bases from V and 0 bases from J; bases unmatched to any gene: 4. Looked up from germline, CDR1 is SGHTA and CDR2 is FQGNSA. The CDR3 is 16 amino acids. The CDR3 reads CASSLPTSDSYNEQFF. CDR3 nucleotide sequence: TGTGCCAGCAGCTTACCTACTAGCGACTCCTACAATGAGCAGTTCTTC.

This clonotype was seen only once. This sequence joins TRBV5-1 and TRBJ2-1; D perhaps matches TRBD1 (6 bases). Per the germline V gene, CDR1 is SGHRS and CDR2 is YFSETQ. CDR3 length: 15 residues. Between the trimmed V and J ends, which lost 4 bases and 0 bases, there was a span of 11 bases. In DNA form, the CDR3 reads TGCGCCAGCAGCCCCAACAGGGTCTCCTACAATGAGCAGTTCTTC. Translating gives CASSPNRVSYNEQFF.

The V and J genes are TRBV18 and TRBJ1-4, with 9 bases matching TRBD1. The CDR3 runs 15 residues. The germline gives CDR1 KGHSH, CDR2 LQKENI. V was clipped by 8 bases and J by 6 bases; unmatched bases: 10. Written as DNA, the CDR3 is TGTGCCAGCAGTGGCTGGACAGGGGCGTATGAAAAACTGTTTTTT. This sequence encodes CASSGWTGAYEKLFF.

This rearrangement joins TRBV28 to TRBJ1-2; D is uncertain. The CDR3 extends over 12 amino acids. The ends were cut back, 8 bases at V and 2 bases at J, with 9 bases in the middle. Germline CDR1 and CDR2: MDHEN and SYDVKM. The CDR3 DNA follows: TGTGCCAGCCAGACACCCAACTATGGCTACACCTTC. Amino acid sequence: CASQTPNYGYTF.

This clonotype occurred a few times. V gene TRBV27 combines with J gene TRBJ2-1; D may be TRBD2 (7 bases). Per germline, CDR1 MNHEY and CDR2 SMNVEV (reference sequence). The CDR3 is made up of 14 amino acids. Trimming shortened V by 6 bases and J by 8 bases, and 17 bases separated the two germline ends. In nucleotides, the CDR3 is TGTGCCAGCAGAGGGGGAGGGCCTTTAGATGAGCAGTTCTTC. Amino acid sequence: CASRGGGPLDEQFF.

V is TRBV14 and J is TRBJ2-2; the D is unclear. Germline assignment: CDR1 SGHDN and CDR2 FVKESK. This CDR3 has 13 residues. Trimming removed 6 bases at V and 7 bases at J, with 12 bases between. The CDR3 reads CASSPTSGGELFF. CDR3 coding DNA: TGTGCCAGCAGTCCCACGTCCGGCGGGGAGCTGTTTTTT.

This clonotype was detected only once. The V call is TRBV6-1, the J call TRBJ1-5; D may be TRBD1 (6 bases). Trimming pared 4 bases from V and 0 bases from J, leaving 13 bases between. From germline, CDR1 is MNHNS and CDR2 SASEGT. This CDR3 has 16 amino acids. This CDR3 is CASSVTGFDSNQPQHF. In DNA, the CDR3 is TGTGCCAGCAGTGTTACAGGGTTTGATAGCAATCAGCCCCAGCATTTT.

The chain combines TRBV13 with TRBJ2-5; D gene ambiguous. The CDR3 totals 14 residues. Germline V lookup: CDR1 PRHDT, CDR2 FYEKMQ (reference sequence). Trimming took 2 bases from V and 9 from J, leaving 16 bases between them. As DNA, the CDR3 is TGTGCCAGCAGCTTAAGCCGGCCTGTCGGTCCCCAGTACTTC. This encodes CASSLSRPVGPQYF.

This chain links TRBV15 with TRBJ2-1, with D perhaps given as TRBD1 or TRBD2 (5 bases each). The CDR3 has 15 residues. Trimming removed 1 base from V and 5 bases from J, with 12 bases in between. Germline V gene sequence: CDR1 LNHNV, CDR2 YYDKDF (reference sequence). CDR3 coding DNA: TGTGCCACCAGCAGAGCGGGGCCAGAGAACAATGAGCAGTTCTTC. Residues: CATSRAGPENNEQFF. The whole variable domain, remainder taken from reference TRBV15 and TRBJ2-1, is DAMVIQNPRYQVTQFGKPVTLSCSQTLNHNVMYWYQQKSSQAPKLLFHYYDKDFNNEADTPDNFQSRRPNTSFCFLDIRSPGLGDTAMYLCATSRAGPENNEQFFGPGTRLTVL.